These T cell receptor beta chains were read from a single sample in a study of OX40 agonist ivuxolimab in advanced cancers. Clones were read by immunoSEQ multiplex PCR, and TCRdb kept only the in-frame ones, dropping some. This table holds 60,000 or so clones, 86% found once. The sample was CD4+ or CD8+ T cells sorted from blood, taken in a trial of the OX40 agonist ivuxolimab. The origin of the receptors is an adult with an advanced solid tumor such as melanoma, head and neck, liver or kidney cancer. The CDR3 runs from the conserved cysteine through the conserved F or W. Fields, in order: D gene, J gene, V gene, clone size, CDR3 DNA, CDR3 protein. A D gene is named only where the DNA matches it firmly. Expanded clones get a size class; other rows say once, few or many, or leave the size out.

d_gene: TRBD1; j_gene: TRBJ1-4; v_gene: TRBV6-5; abundance: NA; CDR3nt: TGTGCCAGCAGGCGACAGGGCGGGAGTGTTGAAAAACTGTTTTTT; CDR3aa: CASRRQGGSVEKLFF
d_gene: TRBD1; j_gene: TRBJ1-6; v_gene: TRBV19; abundance: few; CDR3nt: TGTGCCAGTAGCCCCGGGACAGGGGGCAGGGAGCGAGGATCACCCCTCCACTTT; CDR3aa: CASSPGTGGRERGSPLHF
d_gene: NA; j_gene: TRBJ1-2; v_gene: TRBV11-2; abundance: NA; CDR3nt: TGTGCCAGCAGCTTAGTAGATGTGAGTGGCTACACCTTC; CDR3aa: CASSLVDVSGYTF
d_gene: NA; j_gene: TRBJ2-2; v_gene: TRBV11-2; abundance: NA; CDR3nt: TGTGCCAGCAGCTTAGGGGGGACTAACACCGGGGAGCTGTTTTTT; CDR3aa: CASSLGGTNTGELFF
d_gene: TRBD1; j_gene: TRBJ1-5; v_gene: TRBV19; abundance: NA; CDR3nt: TGTGCCAGTTTGGGGACAGTATCATCCTATCAGCCCCAGCATTTT; CDR3aa: CASLGTVSSYQPQHF
d_gene: TRBD2; j_gene: TRBJ2-4; v_gene: TRBV11-2; abundance: NA; CDR3nt: TGTGCCAGCAGCCCCCAACTAGCGGGGGGGCGAAAAAACATTCAGTACTTC; CDR3aa: CASSPQLAGGRKNIQYF
d_gene: NA; j_gene: TRBJ1-2; v_gene: TRBV6-1; abundance: NA; CDR3nt: TGTGCCAGCAGTGTGGCGGATACAGGGCCTACACTCAACTATGGCTACACCTTC; CDR3aa: CASSVADTGPTLNYGYTF
d_gene: NA; j_gene: TRBJ2-3; v_gene: TRBV6-1; abundance: NA; CDR3nt: TGTGCCAGCAATTCAGGAGATACGCAGTATTTT; CDR3aa: CASNSGDTQYF
d_gene: NA; j_gene: TRBJ2-5; v_gene: TRBV29-1; abundance: NA; CDR3nt: TGCAGCGCTCTTGGGGGTAACCAAGAGACCCAGTACTTC; CDR3aa: CSALGGNQETQYF
d_gene: TRBD2; j_gene: TRBJ2-5; v_gene: TRBV6-6; abundance: NA; CDR3nt: TGTGCCAGCAGAGGACCGGGAGGTTCAGGAGAGACCCAGTACTTC; CDR3aa: CASRGPGGSGETQYF
d_gene: TRBD2; j_gene: TRBJ2-7; v_gene: TRBV28; abundance: NA; CDR3nt: TGTGCCACTCGAATAGCGGGGGGGCTGCAGTACTTC; CDR3aa: CATRIAGGLQYF
d_gene: NA; j_gene: TRBJ1-2; v_gene: TRBV28; abundance: NA; CDR3nt: TGTGCCAGCAGTTTGGTTCTAGCCGGCCTTGGCTACACCTTC; CDR3aa: CASSLVLAGLGYTF
d_gene: TRBD2; j_gene: TRBJ2-1; v_gene: TRBV15; abundance: NA; CDR3nt: TGTGCCACCAGCAGAGCGGGTAGGCTAGCGGGGGCCAAGGTGAACAATGAGCAGTTCTTC; CDR3aa: CATSRAGRLAGAKVNNEQFF
d_gene: NA; j_gene: TRBJ1-2; v_gene: TRBV9; abundance: NA; CDR3nt: TGTGCCAGCAGCGCTCAGGATTTTAACTATGGCTACACCTTC; CDR3aa: CASSAQDFNYGYTF
d_gene: TRBD1; j_gene: TRBJ2-1; v_gene: TRBV10-1; abundance: NA; CDR3nt: TGCGCCAGCAGTGAGTCGAGGACAGGGAACAATGAGCAGTTCTTC; CDR3aa: CASSESRTGNNEQFF
d_gene: TRBD1; j_gene: TRBJ1-5; v_gene: TRBV4-2; abundance: NA; CDR3nt: TGTGCCAGCAGCCAAGGTACAGGGGTTGGCAATCAGCCCCAGCATTTT; CDR3aa: CASSQGTGVGNQPQHF
d_gene: NA; j_gene: TRBJ2-4; v_gene: TRBV18; abundance: NA; CDR3nt: TGTGCCAGCTCACCACCTTCCAAAAACATTCAGTACTTC; CDR3aa: CASSPPSKNIQYF
d_gene: TRBD1; j_gene: TRBJ1-5; v_gene: TRBV30; abundance: few; CDR3nt: TGTGCCTGGGGACAGGGGGCCGGGGGCAATCAGCCCCAGCATTTT; CDR3aa: CAWGQGAGGNQPQHF
d_gene: NA; j_gene: TRBJ2-5; v_gene: TRBV2; abundance: NA; CDR3nt: TGTGCCAGCTCCTTTTTCGCGGGGGCCACGATAGGAGAGACCCAGTACTTC; CDR3aa: CASSFFAGATIGETQYF
d_gene: TRBD1; j_gene: TRBJ2-3; v_gene: TRBV5-1; abundance: once; CDR3nt: TGCGCCAGCAGCCGGGACAGACCTTCTAGCACAGATACGCAGTATTTT; CDR3aa: CASSRDRPSSTDTQYF
d_gene: TRBD1; j_gene: TRBJ1-3; v_gene: TRBV19; abundance: NA; CDR3nt: TGTGCCAGTATCCCTACCGACAGGGGGACTGGAAACACCATATATTTT; CDR3aa: CASIPTDRGTGNTIYF
d_gene: NA; j_gene: TRBJ1-2; v_gene: TRBV30; abundance: few; CDR3nt: TGTGCCTGGAGCCCGGGGGACTATGGCTACACCTTC; CDR3aa: CAWSPGDYGYTF
d_gene: NA; j_gene: TRBJ2-7; v_gene: TRBV7-2; abundance: NA; CDR3nt: TGTGCCAGCAGCTTAGCCGGGGCCAACGAGCAGTACTTC; CDR3aa: CASSLAGANEQYF
d_gene: NA; j_gene: TRBJ2-7; v_gene: TRBV7-2; abundance: NA; CDR3nt: TGTGCCAGCACCACCGGGCCCCTCGGCGAGCAGTACTTC; CDR3aa: CASTTGPLGEQYF
d_gene: NA; j_gene: TRBJ2-5; v_gene: TRBV28; abundance: NA; CDR3nt: TGTGCCAGCAGGAACCAAGAGACCCAGTACTTC; CDR3aa: CASRNQETQYF
d_gene: TRBD1; j_gene: TRBJ1-4; v_gene: TRBV7-9; abundance: NA; CDR3nt: TGTGCCAGCAGCTTGACGACAGGGGCTAATGAAAAACTGTTTTTT; CDR3aa: CASSLTTGANEKLFF
d_gene: TRBD1; j_gene: TRBJ1-5; v_gene: TRBV6-5; abundance: NA; CDR3nt: TGTGCCAGCAGTTCGACAGGGGGCAATCAGCCCCAGCATTTT; CDR3aa: CASSSTGGNQPQHF
d_gene: NA; j_gene: TRBJ2-7; v_gene: TRBV11-3; abundance: NA; CDR3nt: TGTGCCAGCAGCCCGAGGATGGCACGCGGATCCTACGAGCAGTACTTC; CDR3aa: CASSPRMARGSYEQYF
d_gene: NA; j_gene: TRBJ2-7; v_gene: TRBV10-1; abundance: NA; CDR3nt: TGCGCCAGCAGCATATTCCGGGACACCACCTACGAGCAGTACTTC; CDR3aa: CASSIFRDTTYEQYF
d_gene: NA; j_gene: TRBJ2-1; v_gene: TRBV7-2; abundance: NA; CDR3nt: TGTGCCAGCAGTTTCAACAATGAGCAGTTCTTC; CDR3aa: CASSFNNEQFF
d_gene: NA; j_gene: TRBJ2-1; v_gene: TRBV18; abundance: few; CDR3nt: TGTGCCAGCTCACCAGATACCCTAGCTAGGAATGAGCAGTTCTTC; CDR3aa: CASSPDTLARNEQFF
d_gene: TRBD1; j_gene: TRBJ1-2; v_gene: TRBV9; abundance: NA; CDR3nt: TGTGCCAGCAGCCATTCCACAGGGGGCGGCTACACCTTC; CDR3aa: CASSHSTGGGYTF
d_gene: NA; j_gene: TRBJ2-7; v_gene: TRBV2; abundance: NA; CDR3nt: TGTGCCAGCACCGCAACTTACGAGCAGTACTTC; CDR3aa: CASTATYEQYF
d_gene: TRBD1; j_gene: TRBJ1-2; v_gene: TRBV6-1; abundance: NA; CDR3nt: TGTGCCAGCAGTGACCCCCACAGGGGGAACTATGGCTACACCTTC; CDR3aa: CASSDPHRGNYGYTF
d_gene: NA; j_gene: TRBJ1-3; v_gene: TRBV4-1; abundance: NA; CDR3nt: TGCGCCAGCAGCCAAGGAGTTGACTGGGGCTCTGGAAACACCATATATTTT; CDR3aa: CASSQGVDWGSGNTIYF